Below, 10 T cell receptor beta chains from the same sample are listed, as sequenced in a study of technical replicates of blood from a handful of donors. Assay: immunoSEQ multiplex PCR; the TCRdb copy retains only in-frame clones and omits some. The sample has 85,000 to 95,000 clones, 90% to 96% seen once. Sequenced sample: T cells isolated from PBMCs. These receptors came from a human donor in good health.

The chain employs TRBV7-8 and TRBJ2-7; TRBD1 matches 10 bases. There are 14 residues in the CDR3. The germline V gene encodes CDR1 SGHVS and CDR2 FQNEAQ. Trimming took 4 bases from V and 4 from J; bases not matched to a gene: 4. CDR3 sequence reads: CASSSPGQGYEQYF. Written as DNA, the CDR3 is TGTGCCAGCAGCTCCCCGGGACAGGGGTACGAGCAGTACTTC.

The rearrangement joins TRBV13 to TRBJ1-2; no definite D call. Trimming took off 5 bases at V and 2 bases at J, with 18 bases between the two ends. The germline gives CDR1 PRHDT, CDR2 FYEKMQ (reference sequence). There are 16 residues in the CDR3. DNA for the CDR3: TGTGCCAGCAGCCAACTTACTAAGGATCGCAACTATGGCTACACCTTC. It encodes CASSQLTKDRNYGYTF.

The rearrangement uses TRBV6-5 and TRBJ1-1, with unresolved D. Deletions cut 0 bases from V and 1 base from J, with 12 bases between. This CDR3 is 16 amino acids long. Germline-derived CDR1 and CDR2 are MNHEY and SVGAGI. The CDR3 protein is CASSYSRQYWNTEAFF. CDR3 nucleotide sequence: TGTGCCAGCAGTTACTCGAGGCAGTACTGGAACACTGAAGCTTTCTTT.

For the CDR3, the DNA is TGTGCCAGCAGTTTCACAGGTACTAGCCGCAATGAGCAGTTCTTC. Protein: CASSFTGTSRNEQFF. The chain links TRBV28 to TRBJ2-1; possibly TRBD2 for D (6 bases). The CDR3 covers 15 residues. Germline assignment: CDR1 MDHEN and CDR2 SYDVKM. The ends were cut back, 3 bases at V and 6 bases at J, with 15 bases in the middle.

This clone appeared a single time. This sequence joins TRBV5-1 and TRBJ2-1, with 9 positions matching TRBD2. CDR3 length: 18 residues. Germline V gene data show CDR1 as SGHRS and CDR2 as YFSETQ. Germline trimming cut 3 bases from V and 2 bases from J; bases unmatched to any gene: 12. The CDR3 DNA follows: TGCGCCAGCAGCTCCTACCCCGAGACTAGCGGAGCCTACAATGAGCAGTTCTTC. Translated: CASSSYPETSGAYNEQFF.

This sequence joins TRBV18 and TRBJ2-7; 7 bases line up with TRBD2. Germline V gene lookup returns CDR1 KGHSH and CDR2 LQKENI. The junction had 5 bases not matched to a gene; V was cut back by 3 bases and J by 3 bases. This CDR3 contains 14 residues. The CDR3 protein is CASSPTPGGYEQYF. CDR3 in DNA: TGTGCCAGCTCACCTACGCCGGGAGGCTACGAGCAGTACTTC.

The chain recombines TRBV4-3 with TRBJ2-7, with TRBD2 identical over 8 bases. Germline V CDR1 and CDR2: LGHNA, YSLEER. This CDR3 contains 14 residues. V trimming: 3 bases; J trimming: 5 bases; junction bases outside the gene matches: 6. The CDR3 loop reads CASSQAGTSDEQYF. CDR3 DNA: TGCGCCAGCAGCCAGGCCGGGACTAGTGACGAGCAGTACTTC.

The count of this clone is one. This rearrangement joins TRBV23-1 to TRBJ2-7; TRBD1 matches 10 bases. TRBV23-1 qualifies as an ORF whose function is uncertain. V trimming: 6 bases; J trimming: 3 bases; junction bases outside the gene matches: 8. The CDR3 extends over 15 amino acids. CDR3 coding DNA: TGCGCCAGCAGGGTAGACAGGGGGCTTATCTACGAGCAGTACTTC. Translated: CASRVDRGLIYEQYF.

This chain connects TRBV13 to TRBJ2-7; 7 nucleotides line up with TRBD2. CDR1 is PRHDT, CDR2 FYEKMQ, per germline (reference sequence). This CDR3 has 14 residues. The ends lost 5 bases at V and 2 bases at J; junction bases unmatched: 6. The CDR3 nucleotides are TGTGCCAGCAGCCACACCGGGACTACCTACGAGCAGTACTTC. Protein product: CASSHTGTTYEQYF.

Notes on this clone: An end of the junction does not agree with germline; a read error may underlie this. The CDR3 reads CASSSTSAGELFF. The CDR3, as DNA: TGTGCTAGCAGCTCTACTTCCGCCGGGGAGCTGTTTTTT. The genes are TRBV7-7 and TRBJ2-2; D remains ambiguous. This CDR3 contains 13 residues. CDR1 SSHAT and CDR2 FNYEAQ come from the germline V gene (reference sequence).